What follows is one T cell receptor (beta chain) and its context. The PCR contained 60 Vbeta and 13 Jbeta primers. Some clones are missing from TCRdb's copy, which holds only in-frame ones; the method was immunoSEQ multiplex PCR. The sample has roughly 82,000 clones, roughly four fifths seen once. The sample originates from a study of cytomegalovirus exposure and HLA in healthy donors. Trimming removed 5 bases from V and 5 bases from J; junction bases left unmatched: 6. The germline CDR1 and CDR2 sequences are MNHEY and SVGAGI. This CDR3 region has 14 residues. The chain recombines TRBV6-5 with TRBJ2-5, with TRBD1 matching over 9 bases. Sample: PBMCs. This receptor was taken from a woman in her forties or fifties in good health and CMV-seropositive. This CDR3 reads CASSRTGEVETQYF. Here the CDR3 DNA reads TGTGCCAGCAGTCGGACAGGGGAAGTGGAGACCCAGTACTTC.